This T cell receptor beta chain was recovered during a study of STAT3 mutations in large granular lymphocyte leukemia. Study summary: Roughly half of the longitudinally sequenced T-LGLL patients carried detectable canonical activating STAT3 mutations.

J lost 2 bases, V lost 4 bases, and 5 bases had no gene match. CDR1 and CDR2 (germline): SEHNR, FQNEAQ (reference sequence). The CDR3 length is 16 residues. Sequencing used immunoSEQ multiplex PCR; TCRdb keeps in-frame clones, though not all of them. The sample yields roughly 11,000 clones, more than 75% seen once. Findings and limits, study-wide: At least one immunodominant TCR beta clonotype appeared in every T-cell large granular lymphocyte leukemia patient. In some patients, a small highly pathogenic clone possibly went undetected. In several patients, dominant TCR clone burden exceeded STAT3 mutant burden, suggesting STAT3 mutation arose secondarily.

A note on this clone: Its antigen is unidentified.

What was sequenced was peripheral blood mononuclear cells. V is TRBV7-9 and J is TRBJ1-2; 12 bases line up with TRBD1. This TCR came from a man between 60 and 70 years old with T-cell large granular lymphocyte leukemia. Some clones in this sample may be carry-over from other donors' samples. This CDR3 reads CASSSRDRGRNYGYTF. The CDR3 coding sequence is TGTGCCAGCAGCTCCCGGGACAGGGGGCGAAACTATGGCTACACCTTC.